A single TCR beta chain is shown here with its context. Sequencing used immunoSEQ multiplex PCR; TCRdb keeps in-frame clones, though not all of them. The repertoire consists of approximately 61,000 clones, with 80% to 95% occurring once and the leading ten covering roughly 3.5%. The record originates from a study of T cell changes during pregnancy in multiple sclerosis. Germline V lookup: CDR1 SNHLY, CDR2 FYNNEI. The CDR3 length is 12 residues. V was clipped by 8 bases and J by 2 bases; unmatched bases: 2. The input for sequencing was peripheral blood, taken after pregnancy. V is TRBV2 and J is TRBJ2-5; 7 nucleotides line up with TRBD2. This clonotype was obtained from a female donor in good health, enrolled as a control in a pregnancy study. The CDR3 protein is CASLAVQETQYF. In DNA form, the CDR3 reads TGTGCCAGCCTAGCGGTACAAGAGACCCAGTACTTC.